This T cell receptor (beta chain) was identified during a study of post-analysis software for immune sequencing data. Study outcomes and limitations: Samples from a shared batch, those prepared together, strongly co-clustered by F measure. Compared with controls, patients showed significantly lower normalized Chao1 diversity. Elevated frequency relative to controls characterized roughly five TRBV segments in patients, TRBV5-6, TRBV5-1 and TRBV20-1 among them.

To note about this clonotype: The antigen is not known.

CDR1 is SNHLY, CDR2 FYNNEI, per germline. V was clipped by 3 bases and J by 1 base, with 12 bases between them. The length of the CDR3 is 15 residues. Prepared TCR beta cDNA libraries contained unique molecular identifiers. MiXCR, applied by TCRdb to the PCR reads, yields one record per CDR3 protein. The sample lists more than 450,000 distinct CDR3 sequences; around 31% were seen once. The sequence derives from a girl aged 2-17 years with multiple sclerosis. Sequencing was performed on blood. The chain joins TRBV2 to TRBJ1-2, with unresolved D. The CDR3 DNA follows: TGTGCCAGCAGTGAGATACGAGGCCTTAACTATGGCTACACCTTC. Translated: CASSEIRGLNYGYTF.